This is a list of T cell receptor beta chains from one sample in a study of OX40 agonist ivuxolimab in advanced cancers. Using immunoSEQ multiplex PCR, the repertoire was profiled, and TCRdb retains in-frame clones only, with some absent. The table has about 25,000 clones, 65% to 90% seen once. Source: CD4+ or CD8+ T cells sorted from blood, taken in a trial of the OX40 agonist ivuxolimab. Every receptor here comes from an adult with an advanced solid tumor such as melanoma, head and neck, liver or kidney cancer. Each CDR3 is given with its conserved first and last residue. A D gene is named only where the DNA matches it firmly. Size is omitted from some rows. Given values are once, few, many or a class for expanded clones.

DNA: TGTGCCAGCAGTTTATTGGATTCGGGTAGCGATGAGCAGTTCTTC
CDR3: CASSLLDSGSDEQFF
D: NA
J: TRBJ2-1
V: TRBV28
size: medium-sized

DNA: TGCGCCAGCAGCTGGGGACAGGGACAAGAGACCCAGTACTTC
CDR3: CASSWGQGQETQYF
D: TRBD1
J: TRBJ2-5
V: TRBV5-1
size: NA

DNA: TGTGCCAGCAGTTACATGGGACTAGTCGAGCAGTACTTC
CDR3: CASSYMGLVEQYF
D: TRBD2
J: TRBJ2-7
V: TRBV6-5
size: NA

DNA: TGCAGCGGACAAGAGGTGCGTCAGAGCTCCTACAATGAGCAGTTCTTC
CDR3: CSGQEVRQSSYNEQFF
D: NA
J: TRBJ2-1
V: TRBV29-1
size: once

DNA: TGTGCCAGCAGTGAAGCAGGAGACAGGACCTCCTACGAGCAGTACTTC
CDR3: CASSEAGDRTSYEQYF
D: NA
J: TRBJ2-7
V: TRBV6-1
size: once

DNA: TGTGCCAGTAGTTTGCGGGGGGTCCCCTACGAGCAGTACTTC
CDR3: CASSLRGVPYEQYF
D: TRBD2
J: TRBJ2-7
V: TRBV19
size: NA

DNA: TGCGCCAGCTCCCCGATCCGGGACTATGGCTACACCTTC
CDR3: CASSPIRDYGYTF
D: NA
J: TRBJ1-2
V: TRBV4-1
size: NA

DNA: TGTGCCAGCAGCGTAGAGGGACTTTTTGGGAATGAGCAGTTCTTC
CDR3: CASSVEGLFGNEQFF
D: NA
J: TRBJ2-1
V: TRBV9
size: NA

DNA: TGTGCCAGTAGTGGAGCCCCGGGCTACGAGCAGTACTTC
CDR3: CASSGAPGYEQYF
D: NA
J: TRBJ2-7
V: TRBV19
size: NA

DNA: TGTGCCAGCACGGAATATCACAGGAGTGAGGGAAAACTGTTTTTT
CDR3: CASTEYHRSEGKLFF
D: NA
J: TRBJ1-4
V: TRBV2
size: NA

DNA: TGTGCCAGCAGTCAGACTAGCGGGAGGGAATCAGATACGCAGTATTTT
CDR3: CASSQTSGRESDTQYF
D: TRBD2
J: TRBJ2-3
V: TRBV27
size: NA

DNA: TGTGCCAGCAGCTTTGGGGGAAAGAACACCGGGGAGCTGTTTTTT
CDR3: CASSFGGKNTGELFF
D: NA
J: TRBJ2-2
V: TRBV7-9
size: once

DNA: TGTGCCAGCAGTTTAGGGGTCACCTACGAGCAGTACTTC
CDR3: CASSLGVTYEQYF
D: NA
J: TRBJ2-7
V: TRBV25-1
size: NA

DNA: TGTGCCAGCAGCGCAAGGGACAGGGGCGCCCAAGAGACCCAGTACTTC
CDR3: CASSARDRGAQETQYF
D: TRBD1
J: TRBJ2-5
V: TRBV11-2
size: NA

DNA: TGTGCCACCGGCCCGGGCAGCTCCTACAATGAGCAGTTCTTC
CDR3: CATGPGSSYNEQFF
D: NA
J: TRBJ2-1
V: TRBV19
size: once

DNA: TGTGCCAGCAGCTTAGCTCTGAAAGACGAGCAGTACTTC
CDR3: CASSLALKDEQYF
D: NA
J: TRBJ2-7
V: TRBV7-9
size: NA

DNA: TGCGCCAGCAGCCAAGAAGGCTCAATCTCCTACAATGAGCAGTTCTTC
CDR3: CASSQEGSISYNEQFF
D: NA
J: TRBJ2-1
V: TRBV4-1
size: NA

DNA: TGTGCCAGCAGCCTCCGGGACAGTTCCTACGAGCAGTACTTC
CDR3: CASSLRDSSYEQYF
D: TRBD1
J: TRBJ2-7
V: TRBV6-5
size: NA

DNA: TGTGCCAGCAGCTGGGGGACAGGGGGCGACGAGCAGTACTTC
CDR3: CASSWGTGGDEQYF
D: TRBD1
J: TRBJ2-7
V: TRBV5-6
size: NA

DNA: TGTGCCAGTAGTCTCCAGGAAGGACTAGCGGGTAGCAATGAGCAGTTCTTC
CDR3: CASSLQEGLAGSNEQFF
D: TRBD2
J: TRBJ2-1
V: TRBV19
size: NA

DNA: TGTGCCATTTCCTACAGGGGTGAGGCTTTCTTT
CDR3: CAISYRGEAFF
D: TRBD1
J: TRBJ1-1
V: TRBV2
size: NA

DNA: TGTGCCAGCAGTTTGGACGGGAACATTCAGTACTTC
CDR3: CASSLDGNIQYF
D: NA
J: TRBJ2-4
V: TRBV27
size: NA

DNA: TGTGCTAGTGGTTTGGGCCTCGGGGACACTGAAGCTTTCTTT
CDR3: CASGLGLGDTEAFF
D: NA
J: TRBJ1-1
V: TRBV12-5
size: NA

DNA: TGTGCCAGCAGTCTGGACAGGGGGCAGGGCGAGCAGTACTTC
CDR3: CASSLDRGQGEQYF
D: TRBD1
J: TRBJ2-7
V: TRBV27
size: once

DNA: TGTGCCAGCAGCTTAGGCGGGGGTAATGAGCAGTTCTTC
CDR3: CASSLGGGNEQFF
D: TRBD2
J: TRBJ2-1
V: TRBV7-9
size: NA

DNA: TGTGCCAGCAGTTTGGCGGGGAGGAACACTGAAGCTTTCTTT
CDR3: CASSLAGRNTEAFF
D: NA
J: TRBJ1-1
V: TRBV6-5
size: few

DNA: TGTGCCAGCAGCCCCAATCCGGACAGGGGCTACGAGCAGTACTTC
CDR3: CASSPNPDRGYEQYF
D: TRBD1
J: TRBJ2-7
V: TRBV28
size: NA

DNA: TGCGCCAGCAGCGCGGACAGCCAAGAGACCCAGTACTTC
CDR3: CASSADSQETQYF
D: NA
J: TRBJ2-5
V: TRBV5-1
size: once

DNA: TGCGCCAGCAGCCCGGGACAGGCGGGGGGTCAGCCCCAGCATTTT
CDR3: CASSPGQAGGQPQHF
D: TRBD1
J: TRBJ1-5
V: TRBV5-1
size: NA

DNA: TGTGCCAGCAGCGGACGGCTGGAGGGCCTGGGTGAGACCCAGTACTTC
CDR3: CASSGRLEGLGETQYF
D: NA
J: TRBJ2-5
V: TRBV11-1
size: NA

DNA: TGTGCCAGCAGCCCTACTAGCGGGAGTAATTACGATACGCAGTATTTT
CDR3: CASSPTSGSNYDTQYF
D: TRBD2
J: TRBJ2-3
V: TRBV6-4
size: NA

DNA: TGTGCCAGCAGCTTGGGACTAGCGGGAGTGGACACCGGGGAGCTGTTTTTT
CDR3: CASSLGLAGVDTGELFF
D: TRBD2
J: TRBJ2-2
V: TRBV11-3
size: once

DNA: TGTGCCAGCAGCTGGGGGACGGACTACTACGAGCAGTACTTC
CDR3: CASSWGTDYYEQYF
D: NA
J: TRBJ2-7
V: TRBV5-6
size: NA

DNA: TGTGCCAGCAGCCCCAGTCTCGGGACCGGGGAGCTGTTTTTT
CDR3: CASSPSLGTGELFF
D: NA
J: TRBJ2-2
V: TRBV9
size: NA

DNA: TGTGCCAGCAGCTTAGAGGCAGACTATCAGCCCCAGCATTTT
CDR3: CASSLEADYQPQHF
D: NA
J: TRBJ1-5
V: TRBV7-9
size: NA

DNA: TGTGCCAGCAGCTTAGAGGGCTTTACCAACGAGCAGTACTTC
CDR3: CASSLEGFTNEQYF
D: NA
J: TRBJ2-7
V: TRBV7-9
size: NA

DNA: TGCAGCGTTGAGTCGGGAGGGGGCTACGAGCAGTACTTC
CDR3: CSVESGGGYEQYF
D: TRBD2
J: TRBJ2-7
V: TRBV29-1
size: NA

DNA: TGTGCCAGCAGTCCTGGACAGACCTACGAGCAGTACTTC
CDR3: CASSPGQTYEQYF
D: NA
J: TRBJ2-7
V: TRBV27
size: NA

DNA: TGTGCCAGCAGGGGGACAGCTATTTTTTCTGGGGCCAACGTCCTGACTTTC
CDR3: CASRGTAIFSGANVLTF
D: TRBD1
J: TRBJ2-6
V: TRBV2
size: NA

DNA: TGTGCCAGTAGTTCAGGAGCCGACTATGGCTACACCTTC
CDR3: CASSSGADYGYTF
D: NA
J: TRBJ1-2
V: TRBV19
size: NA

DNA: TGCGCCAGCAGCTTGGGTTCAGGGAAGTTCTTC
CDR3: CASSLGSGKFF
D: NA
J: TRBJ2-1
V: TRBV5-1
size: NA

DNA: TGTGCCAGCAGCGAAACAGGGGCGGACTATGGCTACACCTTC
CDR3: CASSETGADYGYTF
D: TRBD1
J: TRBJ1-2
V: TRBV7-8
size: NA

DNA: TGTGCCAGCACTCATCAGGGATTGAGCACTGAAGCTTTCTTT
CDR3: CASTHQGLSTEAFF
D: NA
J: TRBJ1-1
V: TRBV5-4
size: NA

DNA: TGTGCTAGTGGTTTGGCAATAAGCCCCCAGCGGGAGGGCCCTGTTCACTACGAGCAGTACTTC
CDR3: CASGLAISPQREGPVHYEQYF
D: TRBD2
J: TRBJ2-7
V: TRBV12-5
size: NA

DNA: TGTGCCAGCAGTTTAAGCGGGAGGTTTGGAAACATTCAGTACTTC
CDR3: CASSLSGRFGNIQYF
D: TRBD2
J: TRBJ2-4
V: TRBV28
size: NA

DNA: TGTGCCAGCCGCCCGGGACAGGGGACAGGCGAGCAGTACTTC
CDR3: CASRPGQGTGEQYF
D: TRBD1
J: TRBJ2-7
V: TRBV19
size: NA

DNA: TGTGCCACCAGGATAGACATACTGCGTTCACCCCTCCACTTT
CDR3: CATRIDILRSPLHF
D: NA
J: TRBJ1-6
V: TRBV15
size: NA

DNA: TGCGCCAGCAGCCAAACGTTGGCCACTTCCTATGGCTACACCTTC
CDR3: CASSQTLATSYGYTF
D: NA
J: TRBJ1-2
V: TRBV4-1
size: NA